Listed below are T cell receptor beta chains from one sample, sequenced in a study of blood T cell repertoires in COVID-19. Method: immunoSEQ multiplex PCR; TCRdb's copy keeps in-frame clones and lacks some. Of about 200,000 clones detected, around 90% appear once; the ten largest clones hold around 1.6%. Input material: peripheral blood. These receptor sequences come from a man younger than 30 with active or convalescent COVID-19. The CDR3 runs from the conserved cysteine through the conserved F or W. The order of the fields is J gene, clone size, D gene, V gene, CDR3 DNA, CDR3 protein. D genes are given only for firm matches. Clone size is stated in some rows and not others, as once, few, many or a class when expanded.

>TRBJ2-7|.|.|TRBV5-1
TGCGCCAGCAGCTTGGGGAGGGGAACCCCCTACGAGCAGTACTTC
CASSLGRGTPYEQYF
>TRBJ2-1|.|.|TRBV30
TGTGCCTGGAGTGTTTCGAGTGAGCAGTTCTTC
CAWSVSSEQFF
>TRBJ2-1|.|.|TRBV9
TGTGCCAGCAGCCCGGAGGGGGCCGGACACAATGAGCAGTTCTTC
CASSPEGAGHNEQFF
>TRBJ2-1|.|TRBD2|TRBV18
TGTGCCAGCTCACCCGGGACTAGTTGGGAGCAGTTCTTC
CASSPGTSWEQFF
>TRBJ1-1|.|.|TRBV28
TGTGCCAGCAGTTTGACAGGGAACACTGAAGCTTTCTTT
CASSLTGNTEAFF
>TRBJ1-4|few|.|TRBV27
TGTGCCAGCAGTTTTGGAGGCGGGACAACTAATGAAAAACTGTTTTTT
CASSFGGGTTNEKLFF
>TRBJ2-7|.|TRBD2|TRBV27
TGTGCCAGCAGTTTGGTCGGGAGGTCCTACGAGCAGTACTTC
CASSLVGRSYEQYF
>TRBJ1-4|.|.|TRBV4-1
TGCGCCAGCAGCCAACAACAGCTCGTCTCTAATGAAAAACTGTTTTTT
CASSQQQLVSNEKLFF
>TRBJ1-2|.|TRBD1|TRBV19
TGTGCCAGCAGGATGGCCGGAAGGGGGCAACTCCCCTATGGCTACACCTTC
CASRMAGRGQLPYGYTF
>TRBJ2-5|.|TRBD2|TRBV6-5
TGTGCCAGCAGTTACCAACTAGCGGGAGACGCGGAGACCCAGTACTTC
CASSYQLAGDAETQYF
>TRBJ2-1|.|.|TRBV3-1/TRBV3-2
TGTGCCAGCAGCCAAGAAATAGCTTACAATGAGCAGTTCTTC
CASSQEIAYNEQFF
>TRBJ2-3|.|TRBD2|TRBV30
TGTGCCTGGACTAAATTTCGAGGGGAGGGAGATACGCAGTATTTT
CAWTKFRGEGDTQYF
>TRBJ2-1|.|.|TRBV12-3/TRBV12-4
TGTGCCAGCAGTTCCCTGGCAAATGAGCAGTTCTTC
CASSSLANEQFF
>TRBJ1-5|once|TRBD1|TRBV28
TGTGCCAGCTGGACAGGGGGAAATCAGCCCCAGCATTTT
CASWTGGNQPQHF
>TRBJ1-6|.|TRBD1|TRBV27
TGTGCCAGCAGCCCCGACAGGGGGAGTTCACCCCTCCACTTT
CASSPDRGSSPLHF
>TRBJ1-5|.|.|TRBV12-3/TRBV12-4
TGTGCCAGCAACCCGGACGGTGGGAGGCCCCAGCATTTT
CASNPDGGRPQHF
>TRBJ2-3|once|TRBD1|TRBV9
TGTGCCAGCAGCGTCCGACAGGGGAGCACAGATACGCAGTATTTT
CASSVRQGSTDTQYF
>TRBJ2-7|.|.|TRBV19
TGTGCCAGTAGTATAGGGCGGGGATCCTCCTACGAGCAGTACTTC
CASSIGRGSSYEQYF
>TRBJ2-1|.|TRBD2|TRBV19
TGTGCCAGTAGTCCCCTCCTAGCGGGAGTGGTTGAGCAGTTCTTC
CASSPLLAGVVEQFF
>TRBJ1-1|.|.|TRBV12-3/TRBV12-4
TGTGCCAGCAGTTTCGTACGGAGTGAAGCTTTCTTT
CASSFVRSEAFF
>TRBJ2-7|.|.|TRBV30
TGTGCCTGGAGTGTACGTGAGGGATCCTACGAGCAGTACTTC
CAWSVREGSYEQYF
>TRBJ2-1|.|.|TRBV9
TGTGCCAGCAGCGTAGGCAGCTCCTACAATGAGCAGTTCTTC
CASSVGSSYNEQFF
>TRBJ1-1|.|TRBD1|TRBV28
TGTGCCAGCAGGCGGGACAGGGCTACCGGGACTGAAGCTTTCTTT
CASRRDRATGTEAFF
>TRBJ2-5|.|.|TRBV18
TGTGCCAGCTCACCGTTACCCTACAGCTATACCCACTTC
CASSPLPYSYTHF
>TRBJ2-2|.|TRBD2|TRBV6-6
TGTGCCAGCAGTTCTACTAGCGGGAGAAACACCGGGGAGCTGTTTTTT
CASSSTSGRNTGELFF
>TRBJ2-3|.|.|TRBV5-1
TGCGCCAGCAGCTTGGGGGCTAGCACAGATACGCAGTATTTT
CASSLGASTDTQYF
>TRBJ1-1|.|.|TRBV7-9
TGTGCCAGCAGCTTAGGGGGCCGCCCTGAAGCTTTCTTT
CASSLGGRPEAFF
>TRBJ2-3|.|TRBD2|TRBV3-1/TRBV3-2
TGTGCCAGCAGCCAGCCGACTAGCAGGGTGACGCAGTATTTT
CASSQPTSRVTQYF
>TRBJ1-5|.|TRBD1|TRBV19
TGTGCCAGTAGTATCTCCGGGACAGGGCTGAGCAATCAGCCCCAGCATTTT
CASSISGTGLSNQPQHF
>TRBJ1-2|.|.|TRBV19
TGTGCCAGTAGGGTTCAGGGAGGGTCCTATGGCTACACCTTC
CASRVQGGSYGYTF
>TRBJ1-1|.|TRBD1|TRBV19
TGTGCCAGTAGCATGACCGGGACAGGACACAACACTGAAGCTTTCTTT
CASSMTGTGHNTEAFF
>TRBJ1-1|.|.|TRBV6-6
TGTGCCAGCAGTTTAAGGGGTTTGGGCACTGAAGCTTTCTTT
CASSLRGLGTEAFF
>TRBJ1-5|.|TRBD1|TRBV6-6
TGTGCCACCCAACCGACAGGGAAGCAGCCCCAGCATTTT
CATQPTGKQPQHF
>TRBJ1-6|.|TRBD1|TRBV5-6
TGTGCCAGCAGCTTGGTATTACAGGGGTCAAAACCAGATAATTCACCCCTCCACTTT
CASSLVLQGSKPDNSPLHF
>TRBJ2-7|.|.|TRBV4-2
TGTGCCAGCAGCCAATATCACGGCTACGAGCAGTACTTC
CASSQYHGYEQYF
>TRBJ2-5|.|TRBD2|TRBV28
TGTGCCAGCAGTGATAGCGGGGGTACCCAAGAGACCCAGTACTTC
CASSDSGGTQETQYF
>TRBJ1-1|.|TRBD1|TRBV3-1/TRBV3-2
TGTGCCAGCAGCCAGACAGGGATCATGAACACTGAAGCTTTCTTT
CASSQTGIMNTEAFF
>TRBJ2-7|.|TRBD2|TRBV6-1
TGTGCCAGCAGTGAGCTCGGGACTAGCGCATACGAGCAGTACTTC
CASSELGTSAYEQYF
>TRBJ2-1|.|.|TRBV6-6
TGTGCCAGCAGTTACTTAGAGGCCAAGGGGGATGAGCAGTTCTTC
CASSYLEAKGDEQFF
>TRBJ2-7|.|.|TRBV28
TGTGCCAGCAGTTTAGATTCCCTAGCGACAGTAGGAGCAGAGCAGTACTTC
CASSLDSLATVGAEQYF
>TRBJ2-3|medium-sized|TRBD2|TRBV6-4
TGTGCCAGCAGTGACTCGGCAGCGGGAGGGCCAGATACGCAGTATTTT
CASSDSAAGGPDTQYF